The present T cell receptor (beta chain) was sequenced within a study of blood T cell repertoires in COVID-19. Study details: Samples representing acute and convalescent COVID-19 were sourced from the United States, Italy and Spain.

Using immunoSEQ multiplex PCR, the repertoire was profiled, and TCRdb retains in-frame clones only, with some absent. Among around 80,000 clones, roughly 80% were seen once, and the ten largest hold approximately 5%. The junction had 13 bases not matched to a gene; V was cut back by 11 bases and J by 7 bases. The germline CDR1 and CDR2 sequences are MNHEY and SVGAGI. The CDR3 has 14 amino acids. The sequenced material came from peripheral blood. The chain links TRBV6-5 to TRBJ1-2, with 10 bases that match TRBD1. The receptor's source is a woman over 75 with active or convalescent COVID-19. CDR3 in amino acids: CAGRDRGNSRGYTF. The CDR3 coding sequence is TGTGCCGGACGGGACAGGGGAAATTCTCGTGGCTACACCTTC.